This T cell receptor beta chain originates from a study of T cell responses to AZD1222 COVID-19 vaccine. Study conclusions and caveats: Nearly half of unique spike-specific TCRs reportedly avoided B.1.351 and B.1.1.7 mutated regions. AZD1222 recipients seropositive at baseline numbered only 5 or 6.

The trim removed 6 bases at V and 6 bases at J, leaving 11 bases unmatched. Per the germline V gene, CDR1 is MNHEY and CDR2 is SMNVEV (reference sequence). The CDR3 has 15 amino acids. Some clones are missing from TCRdb's copy, which holds only in-frame ones; the method was immunoSEQ multiplex PCR. This table holds fewer than 130,000 clones, 70% to 90% found once. Of note for this clone: Its matching antigen is unknown.

V usage is TRBV27 and J usage is TRBJ2-7; 10 nucleotides agree with TRBD1. This TCR was sampled from an adult who received the AZD1222 COVID-19 vaccine. The input for sequencing was peripheral blood, taken 28 days after the second AZD1222 dose. CDR3 protein: CASSKYPGQGFEQYF. The CDR3 coding sequence is TGTGCCAGCAGCAAGTATCCGGGACAGGGGTTCGAGCAGTACTTC.